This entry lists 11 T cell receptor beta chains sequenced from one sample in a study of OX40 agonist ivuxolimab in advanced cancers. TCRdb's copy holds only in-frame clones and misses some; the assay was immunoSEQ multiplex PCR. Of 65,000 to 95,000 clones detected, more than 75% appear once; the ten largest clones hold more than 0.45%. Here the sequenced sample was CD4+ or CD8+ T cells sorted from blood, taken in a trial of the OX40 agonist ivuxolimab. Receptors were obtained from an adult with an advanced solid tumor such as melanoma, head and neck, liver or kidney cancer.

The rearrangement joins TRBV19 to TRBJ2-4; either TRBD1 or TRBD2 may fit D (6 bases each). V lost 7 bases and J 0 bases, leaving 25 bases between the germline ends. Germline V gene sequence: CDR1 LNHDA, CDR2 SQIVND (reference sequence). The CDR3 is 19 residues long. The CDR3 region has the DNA TGTGCCAGTACTCCGGTTGGTTTGGGGGGCCTAGGAGCCAAAAACATTCAGTACTTC. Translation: CASTPVGLGGLGAKNIQYF.

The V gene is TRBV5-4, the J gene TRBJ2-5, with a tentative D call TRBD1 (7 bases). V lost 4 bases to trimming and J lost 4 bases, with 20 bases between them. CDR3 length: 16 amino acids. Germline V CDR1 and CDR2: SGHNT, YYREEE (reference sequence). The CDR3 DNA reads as TGTGCCAGCAGCAATGAGGGGACAGTGGGGGGAGAGACCCAGTACTTC. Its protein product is CASSNEGTVGGETQYF.

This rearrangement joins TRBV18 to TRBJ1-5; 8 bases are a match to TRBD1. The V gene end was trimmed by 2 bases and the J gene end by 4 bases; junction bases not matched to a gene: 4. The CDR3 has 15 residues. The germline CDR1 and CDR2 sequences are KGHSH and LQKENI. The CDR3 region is CASSPRTGRNQPQHF. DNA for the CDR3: TGTGCCAGCTCACCAAGGACAGGGCGTAATCAGCCCCAGCATTTT.

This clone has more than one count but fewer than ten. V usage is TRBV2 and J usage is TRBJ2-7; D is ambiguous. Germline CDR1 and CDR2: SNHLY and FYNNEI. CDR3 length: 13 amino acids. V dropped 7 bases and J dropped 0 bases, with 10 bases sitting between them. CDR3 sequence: CASKPSPSYEQYF. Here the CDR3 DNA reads TGTGCCAGCAAGCCCTCCCCCTCCTACGAGCAGTACTTC.

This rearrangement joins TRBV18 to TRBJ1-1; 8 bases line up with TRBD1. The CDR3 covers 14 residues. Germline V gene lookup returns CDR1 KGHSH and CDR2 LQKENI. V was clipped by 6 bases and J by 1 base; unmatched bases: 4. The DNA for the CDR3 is TGTGCCAGCTCCTTCGGGACAGGGAACACTGAAGCTTTCTTT. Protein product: CASSFGTGNTEAFF. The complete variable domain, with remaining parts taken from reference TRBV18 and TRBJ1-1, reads NAGVMQNPRHLVRRRGQEARLRCSPMKGHSHVYWYRQLPEEGLKFMVYLQKENIIDESGMPKERFSAEFPKEGPSILRIQQVVRGDSAAYFCASSFGTGNTEAFFGQGTRLTVV.

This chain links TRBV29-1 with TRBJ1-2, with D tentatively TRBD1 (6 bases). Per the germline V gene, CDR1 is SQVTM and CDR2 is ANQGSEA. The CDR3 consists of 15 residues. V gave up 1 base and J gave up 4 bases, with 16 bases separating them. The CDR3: CSVEGGPGEIYGYTF. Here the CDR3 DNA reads TGCAGCGTTGAAGGGGGGCCAGGGGAAATCTATGGCTACACCTTC.

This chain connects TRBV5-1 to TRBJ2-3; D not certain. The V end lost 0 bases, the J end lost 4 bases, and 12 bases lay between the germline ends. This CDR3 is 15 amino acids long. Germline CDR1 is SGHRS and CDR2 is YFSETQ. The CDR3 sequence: CASSLDSLPPDTQYF. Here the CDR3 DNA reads TGCGCCAGCAGCTTGGACAGTCTGCCCCCAGATACGCAGTATTTT.

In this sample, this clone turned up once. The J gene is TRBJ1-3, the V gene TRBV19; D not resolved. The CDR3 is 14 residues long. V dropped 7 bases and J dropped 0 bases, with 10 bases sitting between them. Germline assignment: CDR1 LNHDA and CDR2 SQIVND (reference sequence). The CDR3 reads CASNPLVSGNTIYF. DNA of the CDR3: TGTGCCAGTAATCCGCTGGTCTCTGGAAACACCATATATTTT.

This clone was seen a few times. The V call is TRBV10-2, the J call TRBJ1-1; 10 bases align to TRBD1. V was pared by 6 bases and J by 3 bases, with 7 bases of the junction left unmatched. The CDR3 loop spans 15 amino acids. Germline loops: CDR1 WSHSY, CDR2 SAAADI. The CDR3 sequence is CASSPGQGRDTEAFF. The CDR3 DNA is TGCGCCAGCAGCCCGGGACAGGGGAGGGACACTGAAGCTTTCTTT.

The CDR3 protein is CASSSGTGEKLFF. CDR3 nucleotides: TGTGCCAGCAGCTCCGGGACGGGAGAAAAACTGTTTTTT. V and J are TRBV11-2 and TRBJ1-4, with D maybe TRBD1 (5 bases). V lost 4 bases and J 8 bases, leaving 11 bases between the germline ends. CDR3 length: 13 residues. The germline V gene encodes CDR1 SGHAT and CDR2 FQNNGV.

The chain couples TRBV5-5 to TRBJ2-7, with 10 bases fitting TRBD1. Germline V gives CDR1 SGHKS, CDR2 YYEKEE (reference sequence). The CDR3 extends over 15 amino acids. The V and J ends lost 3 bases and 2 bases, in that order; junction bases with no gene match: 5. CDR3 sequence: CASSSSGTGAYEQYF. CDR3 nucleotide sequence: TGTGCCAGCAGCTCAAGCGGGACAGGGGCCTACGAGCAGTACTTC.